This is a list of T cell receptor beta chains from one sample in a study of OX40 agonist ivuxolimab in advanced cancers. Libraries were prepared by immunoSEQ multiplex PCR; TCRdb keeps only in-frame clonotypes and omits some of them. This table has roughly 51,000 clones, approximately 86% appearing once. The sequences come from CD4+ or CD8+ T cells sorted from blood, collected in a trial of the OX40 agonist ivuxolimab. All receptors come from an adult with an advanced solid tumor such as melanoma, head and neck, liver or kidney cancer. Both conserved end residues are part of each CDR3. Each record gives: J gene, CDR3 length, clone size, D gene, V gene, CDR3 protein, CDR3 DNA. The D gene is left open where the match is weak. Size is stated for part of the rows, as once, few or many counts, or as a class when the clone is expanded.

J gene: TRBJ1-5; CDR3 length: 13; clone size: few; D gene: .; V gene: TRBV6-5; CDR3 protein: CASSWGGYQPQHF; CDR3 DNA: TGTGCCAGCAGTTGGGGGGGATATCAGCCCCAGCATTTT
J gene: TRBJ2-6; CDR3 length: 15; clone size: .; D gene: .; V gene: TRBV19; CDR3 protein: CASSIGGAGANVLTF; CDR3 DNA: TGTGCCAGTAGTATAGGAGGGGCTGGGGCCAACGTCCTGACTTTC
J gene: TRBJ1-2; CDR3 length: 13; clone size: once; D gene: .; V gene: TRBV28; CDR3 protein: CASSLSGLYGYTF; CDR3 DNA: TGTGCCAGCAGTTTATCTGGGCTCTATGGCTACACCTTC
J gene: TRBJ1-1; CDR3 length: 13; clone size: medium-sized; D gene: .; V gene: TRBV19; CDR3 protein: CASSGTLNTEAFF; CDR3 DNA: TGTGCCAGTAGCGGGACGCTGAACACTGAAGCTTTCTTT
J gene: TRBJ2-3; CDR3 length: 14; clone size: .; D gene: TRBD1; V gene: TRBV5-1; CDR3 protein: CASSPGTGADTQYF; CDR3 DNA: TGCGCCAGCAGCCCCGGGACAGGGGCAGATACGCAGTATTTT
J gene: TRBJ2-7; CDR3 length: 12; clone size: .; D gene: .; V gene: TRBV13; CDR3 protein: CASSLGLYEQYF; CDR3 DNA: TGTGCCAGCAGCTTAGGACTTTACGAGCAGTACTTC
J gene: TRBJ1-1; CDR3 length: 16; clone size: .; D gene: TRBD1; V gene: TRBV6-1; CDR3 protein: CASSEWTGGGGTEAFF; CDR3 DNA: TGTGCCAGCAGTGAATGGACAGGAGGGGGGGGCACTGAAGCTTTCTTT
J gene: TRBJ2-7; CDR3 length: 13; clone size: .; D gene: .; V gene: TRBV19; CDR3 protein: CASSPGLSNEQYF; CDR3 DNA: TGTGCCAGTAGCCCGGGACTTTCTAACGAGCAGTACTTC
J gene: TRBJ1-2; CDR3 length: 16; clone size: .; D gene: .; V gene: TRBV4-3; CDR3 protein: CASSQDGDRGRYGYTF; CDR3 DNA: TGCGCCAGCAGCCAAGACGGGGACCGAGGGCGCTATGGCTACACCTTC
J gene: TRBJ2-2; CDR3 length: 13; clone size: .; D gene: .; V gene: TRBV14; CDR3 protein: CASSHIYTGELFF; CDR3 DNA: TGTGCCAGCAGCCATATATACACCGGGGAGCTGTTTTTT
J gene: TRBJ1-5; CDR3 length: 14; clone size: .; D gene: TRBD1; V gene: TRBV2; CDR3 protein: CASSVGQGRQPQHF; CDR3 DNA: TGTGCCAGCAGCGTCGGACAGGGGAGGCAGCCCCAGCATTTT
J gene: TRBJ2-1; CDR3 length: 15; clone size: .; D gene: .; V gene: TRBV15; CDR3 protein: CATSPYRDTYNEQFF; CDR3 DNA: TGTGCCACCAGCCCTTACCGGGACACGTACAATGAGCAGTTCTTC
J gene: TRBJ1-6; CDR3 length: 16; clone size: .; D gene: .; V gene: TRBV21-1; CDR3 protein: CASSKAGTGINSPLHF; CDR3 DNA: TGTGCCAGCAGCAAAGCTGGCACAGGGATAAACTCACCCCTCCACTTT
J gene: TRBJ1-5; CDR3 length: 16; clone size: .; D gene: .; V gene: TRBV4-3; CDR3 protein: CASSQDLDRPNQPQHF; CDR3 DNA: TGCGCCAGCAGCCAAGATCTGGACCGACCTAATCAGCCCCAGCATTTT
J gene: TRBJ2-7; CDR3 length: 14; clone size: .; D gene: .; V gene: TRBV6-1; CDR3 protein: CASRVAEPSYEQYF; CDR3 DNA: TGTGCCAGCAGAGTAGCGGAACCCTCCTACGAGCAGTACTTC
J gene: TRBJ2-7; CDR3 length: 13; clone size: .; D gene: .; V gene: TRBV27; CDR3 protein: CASSPLLGGEQYF; CDR3 DNA: TGTGCCAGCAGTCCCCTCCTGGGGGGCGAGCAGTACTTC
J gene: TRBJ1-1; CDR3 length: 13; clone size: .; D gene: .; V gene: TRBV5-1; CDR3 protein: CASSPDSGTEAFF; CDR3 DNA: TGCGCCAGCAGCCCGGACAGCGGCACTGAAGCTTTCTTT
J gene: TRBJ2-7; CDR3 length: 11; clone size: .; D gene: .; V gene: TRBV6-1; CDR3 protein: CASSDGAEQYF; CDR3 DNA: TGTGCCAGCAGTGATGGGGCTGAGCAGTACTTC
J gene: TRBJ1-1; CDR3 length: 15; clone size: .; D gene: .; V gene: TRBV19; CDR3 protein: CASSIYGGGLTEAFF; CDR3 DNA: TGTGCCAGTAGTATTTATGGTGGGGGGCTGACTGAAGCTTTCTTT
J gene: TRBJ1-3; CDR3 length: 17; clone size: once; D gene: .; V gene: TRBV5-1; CDR3 protein: CASSFLVSGAAGNTIYF; CDR3 DNA: TGCGCCAGCAGCTTTCTGGTGTCGGGGGCAGCTGGAAACACCATATATTTT
J gene: TRBJ1-1; CDR3 length: 14; clone size: .; D gene: .; V gene: TRBV15; CDR3 protein: CATSRAQSGTEAFF; CDR3 DNA: TGTGCCACCAGCAGAGCTCAGTCAGGCACTGAAGCTTTCTTT
J gene: TRBJ1-2; CDR3 length: 16; clone size: few; D gene: .; V gene: TRBV6-1; CDR3 protein: CASSETGVVANYGYTF; CDR3 DNA: TGTGCCAGCAGTGAAACTGGGGTTGTAGCTAACTATGGCTACACCTTC
J gene: TRBJ2-2; CDR3 length: 17; clone size: .; D gene: TRBD2; V gene: TRBV4-3; CDR3 protein: CASSHATSVSYTGELFF; CDR3 DNA: TGCGCCAGCAGCCACGCTACTAGCGTTAGCTACACCGGGGAGCTGTTTTTT
J gene: TRBJ1-1; CDR3 length: 13; clone size: .; D gene: .; V gene: TRBV7-9; CDR3 protein: CASSADSDTEAFF; CDR3 DNA: TGTGCCAGCAGCGCTGACTCAGACACTGAAGCTTTCTTT
J gene: TRBJ2-7; CDR3 length: 15; clone size: .; D gene: .; V gene: TRBV28; CDR3 protein: CASSRSPRSSYEQYF; CDR3 DNA: TGTGCCAGTTCACGGTCACCACGAAGCTCCTACGAGCAGTACTTC
J gene: TRBJ2-2; CDR3 length: 15; clone size: .; D gene: TRBD1; V gene: TRBV5-1; CDR3 protein: CASSLGQGAAGELFF; CDR3 DNA: TGCGCCAGCAGCTTGGGACAGGGGGCAGCCGGGGAGCTGTTTTTT
J gene: TRBJ1-5; CDR3 length: 15; clone size: .; D gene: .; V gene: TRBV19; CDR3 protein: CASSSAGFSNQPQHF; CDR3 DNA: TGTGCCAGTAGTTCGGCAGGGTTTAGCAATCAGCCCCAGCATTTT
J gene: TRBJ1-3; CDR3 length: 15; clone size: .; D gene: .; V gene: TRBV7-6; CDR3 protein: CASRADGSSGNTIYF; CDR3 DNA: TGTGCCAGCAGGGCCGATGGATCCTCTGGAAACACCATATATTTT
J gene: TRBJ2-5; CDR3 length: 15; clone size: .; D gene: .; V gene: TRBV7-9; CDR3 protein: CASSLGWQGGETQYF; CDR3 DNA: TGTGCCAGCAGCTTAGGGTGGCAGGGTGGAGAGACCCAGTACTTC
J gene: TRBJ2-1; CDR3 length: 14; clone size: .; D gene: .; V gene: TRBV15; CDR3 protein: CATSRGFSYNEQFF; CDR3 DNA: TGTGCCACCAGCAGGGGATTCTCCTACAATGAGCAGTTCTTC
J gene: TRBJ2-4; CDR3 length: 17; clone size: once; D gene: .; V gene: TRBV2; CDR3 protein: CASSELAGGGAKNIQYF; CDR3 DNA: TGTGCCAGCAGTGAACTAGCCGGTGGGGGCGCGAAAAACATTCAGTACTTC
J gene: TRBJ2-5; CDR3 length: 15; clone size: .; D gene: .; V gene: TRBV6-1; CDR3 protein: CASGGRVTLQETQYF; CDR3 DNA: TGTGCCAGCGGGGGGCGGGTAACCCTCCAAGAGACCCAGTACTTC